This T cell receptor beta chain was found in a study of cytomegalovirus exposure and HLA in healthy donors. Study outcomes and limitations: Versus the approximately 700-donor mean, an Asian-associated ancestry cluster reportedly showed fewer N-insertions in a later analysis. A missense DCLRE1C variant was associated with V- and J-gene trimming of TCR beta chains in a later analysis, and an independent cohort replicated the association. In an earlier analysis, about 87% or about 30%: the productive usage of most TCR beta V segments.

CDR3 size: 15 residues. V lost 6 bases to trimming and J lost 4 bases; unmatched junction nucleotides: 5. Germline V CDR1 and CDR2: MNHEY, SMNVEV (reference sequence). With regard to this clone: No antigen is known for it.

With 60 Vbeta and 13 Jbeta primers, the PCR was carried out. Clones were read by immunoSEQ multiplex PCR, and TCRdb kept only the in-frame ones, dropping some. The data show some 150,000 clones, more than 60% seen once. This TCR came from a man aged 35-49 years in good health and CMV-seronegative. Sequencing input: PBMCs. The V call is TRBV27, the J call TRBJ2-2; TRBD1 aligns across 10 bases. The CDR3 region is CASRGDRGPTGELFF. CDR3 nucleotides: TGTGCCAGCAGAGGGGACAGGGGACCCACCGGGGAGCTGTTTTTT.